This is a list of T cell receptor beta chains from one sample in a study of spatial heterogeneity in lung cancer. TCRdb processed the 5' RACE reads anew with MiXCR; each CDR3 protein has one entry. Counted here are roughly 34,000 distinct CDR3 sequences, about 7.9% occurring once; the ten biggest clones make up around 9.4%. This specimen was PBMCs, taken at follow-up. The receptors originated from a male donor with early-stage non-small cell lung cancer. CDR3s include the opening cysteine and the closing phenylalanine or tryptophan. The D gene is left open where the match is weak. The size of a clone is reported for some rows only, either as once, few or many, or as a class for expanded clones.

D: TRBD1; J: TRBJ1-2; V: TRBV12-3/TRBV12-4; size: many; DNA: TGTGCCAGCAGCTCCCCGGGACAGGGGGTGGATGGCTACACCTTC; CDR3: CASSSPGQGVDGYTF
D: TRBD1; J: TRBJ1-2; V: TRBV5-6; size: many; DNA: TGTGCCAGCAGCTTGAAAGCAGGGGGCGACTATGGCTACACCTTC; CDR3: CASSLKAGGDYGYTF
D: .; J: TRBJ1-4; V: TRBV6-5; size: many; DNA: TGTGCCAGCAGGAACACGGAAAAACTGTTTTTT; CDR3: CASRNTEKLFF
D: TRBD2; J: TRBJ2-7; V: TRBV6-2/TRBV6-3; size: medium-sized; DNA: TGTGCCAGCTCGGGAGGGTACGAGCAGTACTTC; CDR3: CASSGGYEQYF
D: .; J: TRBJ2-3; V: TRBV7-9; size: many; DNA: TGTGCCAGCAGCTCGGGGGGCCCAGATACGCAGTATTTT; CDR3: CASSSGGPDTQYF
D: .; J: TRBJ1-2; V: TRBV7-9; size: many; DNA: TGTGCCAGCAGCTTAGAGGGAGCAGCTAACTATGGCTACACCTTC; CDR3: CASSLEGAANYGYTF
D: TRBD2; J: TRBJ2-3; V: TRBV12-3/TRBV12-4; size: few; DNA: TGTGCCAGCAGTTTAGGACCTCATAGCGGGGGGGACCTGGATACGCAGTATTTT; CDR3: CASSLGPHSGGDLDTQYF
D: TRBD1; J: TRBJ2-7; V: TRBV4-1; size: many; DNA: TGCGCCAGCAGCGGCGGGACAGGGGGCCCCTACGAGCAGTACTTC; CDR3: CASSGGTGGPYEQYF
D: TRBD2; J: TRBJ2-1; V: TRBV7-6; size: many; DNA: TGTGCCAGCAGCACGACTAGCGGGTTTTACAATGAGCAGTTCTTC; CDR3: CASSTTSGFYNEQFF
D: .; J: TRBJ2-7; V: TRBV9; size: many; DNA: TGTGCCAGCTCCGTAGGACAGAGACCCTACGAGCAGTACTTC; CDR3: CASSVGQRPYEQYF
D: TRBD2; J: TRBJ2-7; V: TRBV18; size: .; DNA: TGTGCCAGCTCACTAACTAGCGGGGCTTCCTACGAGCAGTACTTC; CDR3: CASSLTSGASYEQYF
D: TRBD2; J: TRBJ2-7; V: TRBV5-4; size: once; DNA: TGTGCCAGCAGCTTGGAGACGGGAGGGAACTACGAGCAGTACTTC; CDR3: CASSLETGGNYEQYF
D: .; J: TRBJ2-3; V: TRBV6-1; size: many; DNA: TGTGCCAGCAGAGTCACGGGATGGTTCACAGATACGCAGTATTTT; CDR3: CASRVTGWFTDTQYF
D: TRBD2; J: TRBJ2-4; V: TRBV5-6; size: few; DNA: TGTGCCAGCAGCTTGGTCCTAGCGGGGGGACCGTTAGCCAAAAACATTCAGTACTTC; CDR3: CASSLVLAGGPLAKNIQYF
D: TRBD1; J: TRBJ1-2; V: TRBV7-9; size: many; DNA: TGTGCCAGCAGGAGGGACAGGGGCGGCTATGGCTACACCTTC; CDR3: CASRRDRGGYGYTF
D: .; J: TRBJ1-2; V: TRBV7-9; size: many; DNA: TGTGCCAGCAGCTTAGCGCCTGGCGATGGCTACACCTTC; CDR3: CASSLAPGDGYTF
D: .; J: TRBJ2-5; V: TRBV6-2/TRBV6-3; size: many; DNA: TGTGCCAGCAGTCGCTCCCAAGAGACCCAGTACTTC; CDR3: CASSRSQETQYF
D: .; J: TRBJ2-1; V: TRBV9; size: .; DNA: TGTGCCAGCAGCGTAAGTCTAGGTTCGGGAACGCTCAATGAGCAGTTCTTC; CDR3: CASSVSLGSGTLNEQFF
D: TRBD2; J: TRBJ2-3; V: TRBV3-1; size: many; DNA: TGTGCCAGCAGGGATCGGGGGGGTACAGATACGCAGTATTTT; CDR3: CASRDRGGTDTQYF
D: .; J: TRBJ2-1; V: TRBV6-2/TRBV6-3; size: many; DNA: TGTGCCAGCAGTTACGGGCTAGAGACTTACAATGAGCAGTTCTTC; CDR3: CASSYGLETYNEQFF
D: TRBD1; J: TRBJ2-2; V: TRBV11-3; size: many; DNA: TGTGCCAGCAGCTTGATGGGACAGGGGCCTACCGGGGAGCTGTTTTTT; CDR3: CASSLMGQGPTGELFF
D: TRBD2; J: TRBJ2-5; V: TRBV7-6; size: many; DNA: TGTGCAGCCGGGGGGGGCCTCCAAGAGACCCAGTACTTC; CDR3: CAAGGGLQETQYF
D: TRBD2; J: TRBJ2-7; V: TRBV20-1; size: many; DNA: TGCAGTGCTACCGGGACTAGCGGGAACTCCTACGAGCAGTACTTC; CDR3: CSATGTSGNSYEQYF
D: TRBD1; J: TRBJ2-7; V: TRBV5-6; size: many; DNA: TGTGCCAGCAGCCGACAGGGGTGGTCCTACGAGCAGTACTTC; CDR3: CASSRQGWSYEQYF
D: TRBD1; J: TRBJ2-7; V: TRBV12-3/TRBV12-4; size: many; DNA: TGTGCCAGCAGTTTAAGACAGGGGGCCTCCTACGAGCAGTACTTC; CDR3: CASSLRQGASYEQYF
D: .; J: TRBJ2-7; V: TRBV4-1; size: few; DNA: TGCGCCAGCAGCCAAGGAGCCGACAGACCTAGCTCCTACGAGCAGTACTTC; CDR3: CASSQGADRPSSYEQYF
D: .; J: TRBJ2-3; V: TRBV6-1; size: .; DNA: TGTGCCAGCAGTGCGGGGGTTAGCACAGATACGCAGTATTTT; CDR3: CASSAGVSTDTQYF
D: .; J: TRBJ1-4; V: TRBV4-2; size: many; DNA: TGTGCCAGCAGCCAGGCGATGGGGGGGCGGGAGGAAAAACTGTTTTTT; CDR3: CASSQAMGGREEKLFF
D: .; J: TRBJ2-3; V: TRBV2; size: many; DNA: TGTGCCAGCAGTGAAGAAGGAGGGGCTTCAGATACGCAGTATTTT; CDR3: CASSEEGGASDTQYF
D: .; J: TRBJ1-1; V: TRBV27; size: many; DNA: TGTGCCAGGGGGAGGTGGAACACTGAAGCTTTCTTT; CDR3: CARGRWNTEAFF
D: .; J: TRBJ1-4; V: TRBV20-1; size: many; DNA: TGCAGTGTTGAGCAGGGGACGGGTGAAAAACTGTTTTTT; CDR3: CSVEQGTGEKLFF
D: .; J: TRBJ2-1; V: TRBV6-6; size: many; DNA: TGTGCCAGCAGTCAGTGGACCGAGCAGTTCTTC; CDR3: CASSQWTEQFF
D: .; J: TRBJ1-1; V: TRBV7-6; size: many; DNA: TGTGCCAGCAGCCCCCTCGGGGGCGCGACTGAAGCTTTCTTT; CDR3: CASSPLGGATEAFF
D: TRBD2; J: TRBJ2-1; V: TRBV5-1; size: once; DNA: TGCGCCAGCAGCTTGGCCGCGGGACTAGGAACTGAGCAGTTCTTC; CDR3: CASSLAAGLGTEQFF
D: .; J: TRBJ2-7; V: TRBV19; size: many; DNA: TGTGCCAGTAGTGCCTCACAGGGGAGGACCTACGAGCAGTACTTC; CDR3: CASSASQGRTYEQYF
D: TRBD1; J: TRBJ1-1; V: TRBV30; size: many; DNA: TGTGCCTGGAGTCCCACGCTAGGGACAGTTGGGAAAGTGTTCTTT; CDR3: CAWSPTLGTVGKVFF
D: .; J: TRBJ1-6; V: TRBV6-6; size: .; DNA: TGTGCCAGCAGTACAAATACTAATTCACCCCTCCACTTT; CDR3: CASSTNTNSPLHF
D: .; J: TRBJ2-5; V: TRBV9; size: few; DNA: TGTGCCAGCAGCGTAGCTCTAGTGGATGGAGAGACCCAGTACTTC; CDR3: CASSVALVDGETQYF
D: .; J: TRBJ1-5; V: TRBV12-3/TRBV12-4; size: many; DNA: TGTGCCAGCAGTTTTTCTTTCGGGGGCCAGCCCCAGCATTTT; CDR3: CASSFSFGGQPQHF
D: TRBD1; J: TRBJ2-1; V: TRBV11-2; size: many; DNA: TGTGCCAGCAGCCGGACAGGGGAGACTTACAATGAGCAGTTCTTC; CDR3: CASSRTGETYNEQFF
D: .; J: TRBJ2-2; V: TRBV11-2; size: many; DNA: TGTGCCAGCAGCGTAAGGGACGGCACCGGGGAGCTGTTTTTT; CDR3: CASSVRDGTGELFF
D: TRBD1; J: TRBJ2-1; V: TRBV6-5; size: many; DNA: TGTGCCACCAGGGACAGCACCAATGAGCAGTTCTTC; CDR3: CATRDSTNEQFF
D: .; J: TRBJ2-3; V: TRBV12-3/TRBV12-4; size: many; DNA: TGTGCCAGCAGTTTAGCGTGGGCGGTGAGCACAGATACGCAGTATTTT; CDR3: CASSLAWAVSTDTQYF